This T cell receptor (beta chain) was observed in a study of blood T cells in healthy people across ages. The study, taken as a whole, reports: Significant beta diversity loss was already apparent by age around 40, declining roughly linearly.

Through a sample-barcoded 5' primer and a J-beta primer mix, a second PCR was run for roughly 6 to 12 cycles. TCRdb reanalysed the 5' RACE reads using MiXCR and keeps one entry per CDR3 protein. The sample holds about 1.6 million distinct CDR3 sequences; about 35% are singletons and the top ten take about 11%. This clonotype was detected a few times. Its antigen is unknown. The CDR3 loop spans 11 amino acids. V dropped 5 bases and J dropped 4 bases, with 2 bases sitting between them. The V gene's germline CDR1 is MNHNS and CDR2 SASEGT. This sequence joins TRBV6-1 and TRBJ1-4; D remains unclear. This sequence originates from a woman in her thirties in good health. Input material: blood. CDR3 sequence reads: CASSYNEKLFF. The CDR3 nucleotides read TGTGCCAGCAGTTATAATGAAAAACTGTTTTTT.